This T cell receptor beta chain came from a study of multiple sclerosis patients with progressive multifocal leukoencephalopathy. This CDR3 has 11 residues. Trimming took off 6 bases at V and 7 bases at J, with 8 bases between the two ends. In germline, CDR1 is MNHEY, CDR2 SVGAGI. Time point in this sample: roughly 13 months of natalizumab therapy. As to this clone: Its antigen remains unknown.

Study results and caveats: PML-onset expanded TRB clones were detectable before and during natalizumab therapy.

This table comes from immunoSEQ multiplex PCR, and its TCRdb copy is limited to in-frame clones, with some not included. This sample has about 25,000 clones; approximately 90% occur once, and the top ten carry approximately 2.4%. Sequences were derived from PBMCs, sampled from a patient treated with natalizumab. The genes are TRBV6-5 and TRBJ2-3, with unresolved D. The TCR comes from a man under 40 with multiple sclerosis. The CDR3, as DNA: TGTGCCAGCAGACCGACCCATACGCAGTATTTT. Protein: CASRPTHTQYF.